This TCR beta chain originates from a study of blood T cell repertoires in COVID-19. Background on the study: Samples of COVID-19 (acute and convalescent) were obtained from the United States, Italy and Spain.

The CDR3 covers 14 residues. Trimming took 6 bases from V and 2 from J, leaving 13 bases between them. Per germline, CDR1 LNHDA and CDR2 SQIVND (reference sequence). Original methodology: Nucleated cell counts were estimated from reference gene primer amplification. Libraries were prepared by immunoSEQ multiplex PCR; TCRdb keeps only in-frame clonotypes and omits some of them. The V and J calls and clone size come from that table; D and trimming were worked out from the DNA. The sample includes a few hundred thousand clones, about 87% seen only once; the top ten take 6% to 8%. The sequenced sample was peripheral blood. This clonotype was obtained from a woman aged 50 to 60 with COVID-19, enrolled during active disease. The rearrangement links TRBV19 to TRBJ1-2, with D possibly TRBD1 on 6 matching bases. The CDR3 sequence: CASSYRVDNYGYTF. DNA of the CDR3: TGTGCCAGTAGCTACAGGGTTGACAACTATGGCTACACCTTC. Full variable domain (missing parts from reference TRBV19 and TRBJ1-2): DGGITQSPKYLFRKEGQNVTLSCEQNLNHDAMYWYRQDPGQGLRLIYYSQIVNDFQKGDIAEGYSVSREKKESFPLTVTSAQKNPTAFYLCASSYRVDNYGYTFGSGTRLTVV.